Shown below are 17 T cell receptor beta chains from a single sample sequenced in a study of shared T cell receptors in the human thymus. Produced via immunoSEQ multiplex PCR; TCRdb's table is partial and in-frame only. Of about 660,000 clones listed, around 87% are singletons. Another study also made use of these data, one on human thymus T cells.

The sample taken for sequencing was thymocytes. These TCRs come from a boy in the first two years of life with a congenital heart defect.

The J gene is TRBJ2-1, the V gene TRBV6-6, with TRBD2 matching over 9 bases. CDR3 length: 16 residues. Unmatched junction bases numbered 8, after V lost 8 bases and J lost 0 bases. Germline V gene sequence: CDR1 MNHNY, CDR2 SVGAGI (reference sequence). CDR3 sequence reads: CASRAIAGASYNEQFF. In nucleotides, the CDR3 is TGTGCCAGCCGGGCTATAGCGGGAGCCTCCTACAATGAGCAGTTCTTC.

The CDR3 loop reads CASANEQFF. CDR3 coding DNA: TGTGCTAGTGCGAATGAGCAGTTCTTC. This rearrangement joins TRBV12-5 to TRBJ2-1; D call uncertain. The CDR3 sequence is 9 residues long. V lost 7 bases, J lost 7 bases, and 2 bases lay in between. Germline CDR1 LGHNT, CDR2 FRNRAP.

V and J are TRBV9 and TRBJ1-5, with D perhaps TRBD1 (6 bases). This CDR3 has 13 amino acids. Looked up from germline, CDR1 is SGDLS and CDR2 is YYNGEE. Trimming took 0 bases from V and 5 from J, leaving 6 bases between them. The CDR3 loop reads CASSVDRDQPQHF. Written as DNA, the CDR3 is TGTGCCAGCAGCGTAGACAGGGATCAGCCCCAGCATTTT.

V is TRBV28 and J is TRBJ2-1; 9 nucleotides align to TRBD1. This CDR3 contains 18 residues. With 3 bases clipped from V and 9 bases from J, the junction kept 18 bases outside the gene matches. Germline V gene data show CDR1 as MDHEN and CDR2 as SYDVKM. The CDR3 DNA reads as TGTGCCAGCAGTTTTACGACGTTGGTGGGACAGGGTTGGGGTGAGCAGTTCTTC. Amino acids: CASSFTTLVGQGWGEQFF. Supplemented by reference TRBV28 and TRBJ2-1, the full variable domain reads DVKVTQSSRYLVKRTGEKVFLECVQDMDHENMFWYRQDPGLGLRLIYFSYDVKMKEKGDIPEGYSVSREKKERFSLILESASTNQTSMYLCASSFTTLVGQGWGEQFFGPGTRLTVL.

V and J are TRBV28 and TRBJ1-4; the D gene is possibly TRBD1 (5 bases). The CDR3 loop spans 19 amino acids. V lost 0 bases, J lost 0 bases, and 17 bases lay in between. Germline V gene sequence: CDR1 MDHEN, CDR2 SYDVKM. The CDR3 reads CASSLWVSGNYATNEKLFF. CDR3 sequence (DNA): TGTGCCAGCAGTTTATGGGTCTCAGGGAACTATGCAACTAATGAAAAACTGTTTTTT.

This clone was found a few times. Germline is not matched at one junction end, which may reflect a read error. The J gene is TRBJ2-6, the V gene TRBV4-3; the D gene is possibly TRBD1 (5 bases). Germline CDR1 LGHNA, CDR2 YSLEER. This CDR3 has 18 amino acids. The CDR3 DNA sequence: TGCGCCAGCAGCGAAGACCGACCAGGGAACACTGGGGCCAACGTCCTGACTTTC. Its translation: CASSEDRPGNTGANVLTF.

The count of this clone is one. This chain joins TRBV27 and TRBJ2-1; possible D gene TRBD2, 7 bases. This CDR3 is built from 14 residues. Germline lookup yields CDR1 MNHEY and CDR2 SMNVEV (reference sequence). Trimming removed 4 bases at V and 9 bases at J, with 16 bases between. This CDR3 reads CASSSVTSRGEQFF. The CDR3 nucleotides are TGTGCCAGCAGTTCCGTGACTAGCAGGGGTGAGCAGTTCTTC.

The V call is TRBV27, the J call TRBJ2-7; tentative D call: TRBD2 (6 bases). V dropped 5 bases and J dropped 6 bases, with 17 bases sitting between them. Germline V CDR1 and CDR2: MNHEY, SMNVEV (reference sequence). This CDR3 spans 14 amino acids. The CDR3, as DNA: TGTGCCAGCAGTCTGCGGGAAGGGTTCAGCGAGCAGTACTTC. The encoded protein is CASSLREGFSEQYF.

V and J are TRBV7-8 and TRBJ2-5; tentatively, D is TRBD1 (6 bases). The CDR3 has 15 residues. V shed 4 bases and J shed 5 bases, with 17 bases lying between them. The germline gives CDR1 SGHVS, CDR2 FQNEAQ. Written as DNA, the CDR3 is TGTGCCAGCAGCTCTTACCGGGACATCGGGGAGACCCAGTACTTC. Residues: CASSSYRDIGETQYF.

The chain combines TRBV6-6 with TRBJ2-1; 8 bases line up with TRBD2. After removal of 0 bases from V and 11 bases from J, the junction contained 3 bases not matched to a gene. The CDR3 length is 13 residues. CDR1 and CDR2 (germline): MNHNY, SVGAGI (reference sequence). For the CDR3, the DNA is TGTGCCAGCAGTTACTCCCGGGGGGGACAGCAGTTCTTC. Translating it yields CASSYSRGGQQFF.

This rearrangement joins TRBV19 to TRBJ2-1, with 10 bases that match TRBD2. V was clipped by 4 bases and J by 5 bases; unmatched bases: 5. The germline CDR1 and CDR2 sequences are LNHDA and SQIVND (reference sequence). The CDR3 runs to 15 residues. CDR3 loop: CASSTGLAANNEQFF. The CDR3 coding sequence is TGTGCCAGTAGTACCGGACTAGCGGCTAACAATGAGCAGTTCTTC. The full variable domain, with the rest looked up from reference TRBV19 and TRBJ2-1, is DGGITQSPKYLFRKEGQNVTLSCEQNLNHDAMYWYRQDPGQGLRLIYYSQIVNDFQKGDIAEGYSVSREKKESFPLTVTSAQKNPTAFYLCASSTGLAANNEQFFGPGTRLTVL.

V is TRBV27 and J is TRBJ1-2; possibly TRBD1 for D (6 bases). V was pared by 4 bases and J by 5 bases, with 11 bases between. The CDR3 spans 13 residues. Germline loops: CDR1 MNHEY, CDR2 SMNVEV (reference sequence). The CDR3 DNA follows: TGTGCCAGCAGTTCACAGGGTGGATATGGCTACACCTTC. Its translation: CASSSQGGYGYTF.

This chain links TRBV2 with TRBJ1-5, with 10 bases fitting TRBD1. The trim removed 2 bases at V and 0 bases at J, leaving 7 bases unmatched. Germline CDR1 is SNHLY and CDR2 is FYNNEI. The CDR3 runs to 18 residues. CDR3 residues: CASSEKTGGAYSNQPQHF. The CDR3 DNA reads as TGTGCCAGCAGTGAAAAGACAGGGGGCGCATATAGCAATCAGCCCCAGCATTTT.

The chain uses TRBV4-3 and TRBJ2-7, with 11 bases that match TRBD1. CDR1 is LGHNA, CDR2 YSLEER, per germline. This CDR3 contains 15 residues. J was trimmed by 4 bases and V by 0 bases; bases with no gene match: 2. DNA for the CDR3: TGCGCCAGCAGCCAAGAGGGGACAGGGGGGTACGAGCAGTACTTC. Its protein product is CASSQEGTGGYEQYF.

The sample holds a few counts of this clone. The chain carries TRBV28 and TRBJ2-7; TRBD1 matches at 10 bases. There are 15 residues in the CDR3. V shed 6 bases, J shed 4 bases, and the junction held 9 bases outside the gene matches. Germline CDR1 MDHEN, CDR2 SYDVKM. DNA of the CDR3: TGTGCCAGCAGACAGGACAGGGGGAGGCTTTACGAGCAGTACTTC. The encoded protein is CASRQDRGRLYEQYF.

The CDR3 region has the DNA TGTGCCAGCAGCTCCCGCGAGGCAGTGCGGGAGCCCCAGCATTTT. As protein: CASSSREAVREPQHF. The V gene is TRBV7-2, the J gene TRBJ1-5; D is unresolved. The V gene's germline CDR1 is SGHTA and CDR2 FQGNSA. The CDR3 contains 15 residues. Deletions cut 4 bases from V and 8 bases from J, with 18 bases between. Complete variable domain (other parts from reference TRBV7-2 and TRBJ1-5): GAGVSQSPSNKVTEKGKDVELRCDPISGHTALYWYRQSLGQGLEFLIYFQGNSAPDKSGLPSDRFSAERTGGSVSTLTIQRTQQEDSAVYLCASSSREAVREPQHFGDGTRLSIL.

This sequence joins TRBV5-6 and TRBJ2-7; tentatively, D is TRBD2 (7 bases). CDR3 length: 15 residues. From germline, CDR1 is SGHDT and CDR2 YYEEEE. V was pared by 4 bases and J by 2 bases, with 16 bases between. The CDR3 is CASSQREGVPYEQYF. Written as DNA, the CDR3 is TGTGCCAGCAGCCAGAGGGAGGGGGTTCCCTACGAGCAGTACTTC.